This record covers a single T cell receptor beta chain. Using the 10x single-cell sequencing reads, TCRdb records one entry per CDR3 protein without DNA. The table for this sample gives roughly 1,700 distinct CDR3 sequences. CDR3 length: 12 residues. Looked up from germline, CDR1 is SEHNR and CDR2 is FQNEAQ (reference sequence). These data belong to a study of CD8 T cells in cerebrospinal fluid in Alzheimer's disease. The sequence was obtained from a human donor with mild cognitive impairment. The specimen sequenced was cerebrospinal fluid. V gene TRBV7-9 combines with J gene TRBJ1-4. The CDR3 protein is CASSFTNEKLFF.